The 17 T cell receptor beta chains below were found in one sample sequenced in a study of molecular identifiers for immune sequencing clone quantification. TCRdb re-analysed the PCR reads in MiXCR, keeping a single row per CDR3 protein. This sample carries around 40,000 distinct CDR3 sequences, 15% to 20% of them seen once, and the ten largest clones take approximately 1%. Material for sequencing was naive CD8+ T cells from blood, with Jurkat cell RNA spiked in. Documented subset: FACS-sorted CD8+CD4-CCR7+CD45RA+ naive T cells. These receptors originate from a human donor in good health. Some libraries in this study had Jurkat cell RNA spiked in.

This clonotype was seen once. A much larger clone lies a single base off, so this may be a read error. The rearrangement uses TRBV27 and TRBJ2-5; weak D call: TRBD1 (6 bases). Looked up from germline, CDR1 is MNHEY and CDR2 is SMNVEV (reference sequence). V lost 4 bases to trimming and J lost 1 base, with 10 bases between them. The CDR3 sequence is 14 residues long. CDR3 bases: TGTGCCAGCAGTTATCCAGGGGTCCAAGAGACCCAGTACTTC. It translates to CASSYPGVQETQYF.

This clonotype was seen at least ten times. The chain uses TRBV4-3 and TRBJ2-5; the match to TRBD1 covers 7 bases. Looked up from germline, CDR1 is LGHNA and CDR2 is YSLEER. The CDR3 is 15 amino acids. With V trimmed by 1 base and J by 5 bases, 7 bases remained unmatched. The CDR3 reads CASSQVAQGVETQYF. For the CDR3, the DNA is TGCGCCAGCAGCCAAGTCGCCCAGGGGGTGGAGACCCAGTACTTC.

This clonotype was seen ten or more times. The chain is built from TRBV6-5 and TRBJ1-6; D not certain. In germline, CDR1 is MNHEY, CDR2 SVGAGI. This CDR3 has 13 residues. Trimming cost V 5 bases and J 9 bases, with 11 bases left between them. The CDR3 bases are TGTGCCAGCAGTGACGAAGGATCTTCACCCCTCCACTTT. Residues: CASSDEGSSPLHF.

About this clonotype itself: Given a much more abundant clone one base away, this may be a read error. The rearrangement links TRBV28 to TRBJ2-7; D may be TRBD2 (5 bases). Germline values: CDR1 MDHEN, CDR2 SYDVKM. The CDR3 runs 14 residues. CDR3 coding DNA: TGTGCCGGCAGGCCCCTAGACCTGGGGAGCGAGCAGTACTTC. It codes for CAGRPLDLGSEQYF.

Comment on this clonotype: A much more abundant neighbour one base away suggests this may be a read error. This chain uses TRBV25-1 with TRBJ2-5, with D tentatively TRBD2 (5 bases). The germline V gene encodes CDR1 MGHDK and CDR2 SYGVNS. V was cut by 4 bases and J by 7 bases, with 22 bases left in between. The CDR3 sequence is 16 residues long. The CDR3 loop reads CASSGLGRLVRGTQYF. The DNA for the CDR3 is TGTGCCAGCAGTGGGCTGGGGAGATTGGTTCGAGGGACCCAGTACTTC.

Details on this clonotype: This may arise from a read error, as a much more abundant clone is one base away. The chain employs TRBV6-5 and TRBJ2-3; TRBD1 might be the D (7 bases). The CDR3 is made up of 15 amino acids. Germline assignment: CDR1 MNHEY and CDR2 SVGAGI. V was pared by 5 bases and J by 11 bases, with 23 bases between. The CDR3 here is CASSPQTGTPRGQYF. In DNA, the CDR3 is TGTGCCAGCAGTCCGCAGACAGGGACCCCGCGGGGGCAGTATTTT.

This clonotype was detected ten times or more. The V gene is TRBV4-1, the J gene TRBJ1-4; possibly TRBD1 for D (5 bases). The V end lost 4 bases, the J end lost 7 bases, and 16 bases lay between the germline ends. CDR1 MGHRA and CDR2 YSYEKL come from the germline V gene. The CDR3 covers 15 residues. CDR3 sequence (DNA): TGCGCCAGCAGCCCGGACGTCGGGGGTGTTGAAAAACTGTTTTTT. Its translation: CASSPDVGGVEKLFF.

V usage is TRBV24-1 and J usage is TRBJ2-3; perhaps TRBD2 as D (6 bases). The CDR3 loop spans 18 amino acids. Trimming removed 4 bases from V and 0 bases from J, with 19 bases in between. In germline, CDR1 is KGHDR, CDR2 SFDVKD. The CDR3 reads CATSETRSALFSTDTQYF. The CDR3 bases are TGTGCCACCAGTGAGACTAGGAGCGCCTTATTTAGCACAGATACGCAGTATTTT.

This clonotype was counted many times. The J gene is TRBJ2-5, the V gene TRBV2, with D perhaps matching TRBD2 (6 bases). CDR3 length: 12 amino acids. With 8 bases removed from V and 5 bases from J, the gap between germline ends came to 12 bases. The V gene's germline CDR1 is SNHLY and CDR2 FYNNEI. CDR3 sequence reads: CASRGGYETQYF. CDR3 sequence (DNA): TGTGCCAGCCGAGGAGGGTACGAGACCCAGTACTTC.

This chain connects TRBV18 to TRBJ2-3; 14 bases align to TRBD2. There are 20 residues in the CDR3. Germline V gives CDR1 KGHSH, CDR2 LQKENI. V dropped 4 bases and J dropped 2; count of bases not matched to a gene: 14. CDR3 region: CASSRNSGTSGGATTDTQYF. CDR3 sequence (DNA): TGTGCCAGCTCACGGAACTCAGGGACTAGCGGGGGCGCCACCACAGATACGCAGTATTTT. The full variable domain, completed using reference TRBV18 and TRBJ2-3, is NAGVMQNPRHLVRRRGQEARLRCSPMKGHSHVYWYRQLPEEGLKFMVYLQKENIIDESGMPKERFSAEFPKEGPSILRIQQVVRGDSAAYFCASSRNSGTSGGATTDTQYFGPGTRLTVL.

This clonotype was seen many times. The CDR3 is CASSLAGRSTDTQYF. The CDR3, as DNA: TGTGCCAGCAGCTTAGCTGGTCGAAGCACAGATACGCAGTATTTT. The J gene is TRBJ2-3, the V gene TRBV6-5; D not resolved. The CDR3 loop spans 15 amino acids. CDR1 and CDR2 (germline): MNHEY, SVGAGI. Trimming took off 6 bases at V and 0 bases at J, with 13 bases between the two ends.

This clonotype was observed at least ten times. CDR3 bases: TGCGCCAGCAGCACAATCGGGCCAGGCTACGAGCAGTACTTC. This codes for CASSTIGPGYEQYF. The V gene is TRBV4-1, the J gene TRBJ2-7; no firm D call. The V gene lost 5 bases and the J gene lost 3 bases, with 14 bases spanning the gap. This CDR3 spans 14 amino acids. The germline V gene has CDR1 MGHRA and CDR2 YSYEKL.

At least ten counts were recorded for this clonotype. CDR3 residues: CASNPVYGASSYGYTF. The CDR3 DNA is TGTGCCAGCAACCCGGTTTACGGGGCCAGCAGCTATGGCTACACCTTC. This chain uses TRBV6-5 with TRBJ1-2; TRBD1 might be the D (5 bases). Trimming cost V 7 bases and J 4 bases, with 22 bases left between them. Per germline, CDR1 MNHEY and CDR2 SVGAGI. The CDR3 extends over 16 amino acids.

This CDR3 reads CASSLSSWGSYEQYF. As DNA, the CDR3 is TGTGCCAGCAGTTTATCGAGTTGGGGGTCCTACGAGCAGTACTTC. The V call is TRBV27, the J call TRBJ2-7, with D possibly being TRBD1 or TRBD2 (5 bases each). The CDR3 has 15 residues. V was clipped by 0 bases and J by 1 base, with 10 bases between them. Germline V lookup: CDR1 MNHEY, CDR2 SMNVEV (reference sequence).

This clonotype showed up many times. The chain carries TRBV3-1 and TRBJ2-3; D is unresolved. Germline lookup yields CDR1 LGHDT and CDR2 YNNKEL (reference sequence). This CDR3 has 13 amino acids. V was pared by 4 bases and J by 4 bases, with 9 bases between. The CDR3 DNA reads as TGTGCCAGCAGCCCCACAGTCCCAGATACGCAGTATTTT. Amino acids: CASSPTVPDTQYF.

There are many counts of this clonotype. The V gene is TRBV7-6, the J gene TRBJ2-3; possibly TRBD1 for D (6 bases). The germline V and J ends were trimmed by 3 bases and 1 base, with 8 bases remaining between them. This CDR3 has 14 residues. Germline CDR1 reads SGHVS; CDR2 reads FNYEAQ. The DNA of the CDR3 is TGTGCCAGCAGCTTTACAGGGCGCACAGATACGCAGTATTTT. It codes for CASSFTGRTDTQYF.

This clonotype was detected ten times or more. This rearrangement joins TRBV4-1 to TRBJ1-5, with D hard to call. V dropped 3 bases and J dropped 3 bases, with 12 bases sitting between them. In germline, CDR1 is MGHRA, CDR2 YSYEKL. There are 15 residues in the CDR3. The CDR3: CASSQFDIANQPQHF. The CDR3, as DNA: TGCGCCAGCAGCCAGTTCGATATAGCCAATCAGCCCCAGCATTTT.